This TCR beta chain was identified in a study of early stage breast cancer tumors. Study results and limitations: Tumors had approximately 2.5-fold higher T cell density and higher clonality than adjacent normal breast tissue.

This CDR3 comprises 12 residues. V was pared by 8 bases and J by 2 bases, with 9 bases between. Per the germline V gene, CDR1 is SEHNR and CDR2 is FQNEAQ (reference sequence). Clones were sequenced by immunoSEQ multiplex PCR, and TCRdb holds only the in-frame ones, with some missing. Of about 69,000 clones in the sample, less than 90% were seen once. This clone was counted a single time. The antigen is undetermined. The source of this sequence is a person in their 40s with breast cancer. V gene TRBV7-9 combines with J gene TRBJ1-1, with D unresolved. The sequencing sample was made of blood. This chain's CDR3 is CASGLTNTEAFF. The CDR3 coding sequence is TGTGCCAGCGGACTTACAAACACTGAAGCTTTCTTT.